These 19 T cell receptor beta chains originate from one sample sequenced in a study of T-cell reconstitution after alpha-beta-depleted transplantation in children. Whole-study results and caveats: T-cell numbers and diversity, one year after transplant, stemmed largely from T cells that were newly produced.

Antigen specificity for these receptors is unknown. During its preparation, the TCRbeta library received unique molecular identifiers. Using its own MiXCR run on the PCR reads, TCRdb lists one record per CDR3 protein. Here the sample spans about 300,000 distinct CDR3 sequences, over 7.5% being singletons. Here the sequenced sample was peripheral blood, taken 360 days after TCRalphabeta/CD19-depleted stem cell transplant. The receptor set was obtained from a female patient between 2 and 15 years old who had a stem cell transplant for Fanconi anemia, so the T cells may come from the graft donor.

V and J are TRBV21-1 and TRBJ1-5. TRBV21-1 is reported as a pseudogene. The CDR3 is made up of 14 amino acids. The CDR3 reads CASSKQGLNQPQHF. Here the CDR3 DNA reads TGTGCCAGCAGCAAGCAGGGCCTTAATCAGCCCCAGCATTTT.

This clonotype occurred a few times. The J gene is TRBJ1-5, the V gene TRBV5-1; maybe TRBD1 (6 bases). This CDR3 is 15 amino acids long. In germline, CDR1 is SGHRS, CDR2 YFSETQ. V was shortened by 3 bases and J by 0 bases, with 10 bases between the two germline ends. The CDR3 protein is CASSYGTNSNQPQHF. The CDR3 nucleotides read TGCGCCAGCAGCTACGGGACAAATAGCAATCAGCCCCAGCATTTT.

The genes are TRBV29-1 and TRBJ1-2, with 9 bases aligning to TRBD1. Germline V gene sequence: CDR1 SQVTM, CDR2 ANQGSEA. There are 18 residues in the CDR3. V lost 0 bases, J lost 3 bases, and 14 bases stayed unmatched. The CDR3 loop is CSVEEGTGSADGDYGYTF. The DNA for the CDR3 is TGCAGCGTTGAAGAAGGGACAGGGTCGGCTGACGGGGACTATGGCTACACCTTC.

The chain recombines TRBV6-1 with TRBJ2-6; D call uncertain. The CDR3 contains 17 residues. Deletions cut 6 bases from V and 6 bases from J, with 21 bases between. The germline V gene encodes CDR1 MNHNS and CDR2 SASEGT. The CDR3 loop reads CASRSIPGPKKANVLTF. CDR3 bases: TGTGCCAGCAGATCTATCCCGGGTCCCAAAAAGGCCAACGTCCTGACTTTC.

The V gene is TRBV15, the J gene TRBJ2-2; 8 bases are a match to TRBD1. This CDR3 region has 15 residues. Looked up from germline, CDR1 is LNHNV and CDR2 is YYDKDF (reference sequence). V dropped 3 bases and J dropped 4; count of bases not matched to a gene: 4. In DNA, the CDR3 is TGTGCCACCAGCAGGGGCCAGGGGGCCACCGGGGAGCTGTTTTTT. Translated: CATSRGQGATGELFF.

This clonotype has ten or more counts. This chain joins TRBV20-1 and TRBJ2-7, with D perhaps TRBD2 (6 bases). The CDR3 extends over 13 amino acids. Trimming took 5 bases from V and 0 from J, leaving 11 bases between them. Germline V lookup: CDR1 DFQATT, CDR2 SNEGSKA (reference sequence). This CDR3 is CSAGDSHSYEQYF. The CDR3 DNA follows: TGCAGTGCTGGGGACTCGCACTCCTACGAGCAGTACTTC.

The table lists this clonotype with many counts. The chain has TRBV20-1 and TRBJ2-1, with 8 nucleotides matching TRBD2. With 4 bases clipped from V and 7 bases from J, the junction kept 9 bases outside the gene matches. Germline V gives CDR1 DFQATT, CDR2 SNEGSKA (reference sequence). The CDR3 covers 14 residues. CDR3 sequence (DNA): TGCAGTGCTACCAAAGCGGGGGTGGGAAATGAGCAGTTCTTC. Translating it yields CSATKAGVGNEQFF.

Many counts were recorded for this clonotype. The V gene is TRBV6-2 or TRBV6-3, the J gene TRBJ2-3, with 11 bases matching TRBD2. CDR3 length: 16 residues. Germline assignment: CDR1 MNHEY and CDR2 SVGEGT. The junction had 9 bases not matched to a gene; V was cut back by 6 bases and J by 4 bases. The CDR3 region has the DNA TGTGCCAGCAGACCCTATAGCGGGGGGGCCTCAGATACGCAGTATTTT. As protein: CASRPYSGGASDTQYF.

In its sample, this clonotype was seen many times. V is TRBV5-6 and J is TRBJ2-3, with D unclear. V gave up 6 bases and J gave up 1 base, with 15 bases separating them. The germline V gene has CDR1 SGHDT and CDR2 YYEEEE. The CDR3 is 15 residues long. The CDR3 DNA reads TGTGCCAGCAACCTCATGGTGATGGGCACAGATACGCAGTATTTT. This translates into CASNLMVMGTDTQYF.

This clonotype was counted ten times or more. V usage is TRBV15 and J usage is TRBJ1-2; tentatively, D is TRBD1 (5 bases). The CDR3 loop spans 16 amino acids. Germline V lookup: CDR1 LNHNV, CDR2 YYDKDF (reference sequence). Deletions cut 0 bases from V and 3 bases from J, with 14 bases between. CDR3 loop: CATSRDGGTGHYGYTF. CDR3 DNA sequence: TGTGCCACCAGCAGAGATGGCGGGACTGGGCACTATGGCTACACCTTC.

There are many counts of this clonotype. The chain has TRBV11-2 and TRBJ2-7; D is tentatively TRBD1 or TRBD2 (7 bases each). CDR1 and CDR2 from the germline V gene are SGHAT and FQNNGV. This CDR3 has 20 amino acids. Trimming took off 7 bases at V and 2 bases at J, with 33 bases between the two ends. The CDR3 DNA is TGTGCCAGCAATCCCAGGGGGTGGGACGAGTTCGAGCGGGGAACCTACGAGCAGTACTTC. Encoded protein: CASNPRGWDEFERGTYEQYF.

This clonotype was observed at least ten times. This chain connects TRBV5-1 to TRBJ1-1; 7 bases are shared with TRBD1. The CDR3 contains 15 residues. Germline V CDR1 and CDR2: SGHRS, YFSETQ. The V segment lost 1 base and the J segment 3 bases; nucleotides outside the gene matches: 6. CDR3 sequence (DNA): TGCGCCAGCAGCTTGCAGGGACAGCCGCACACTGAAGCTTTCTTT. It codes for CASSLQGQPHTEAFF.

In its sample, this clonotype was seen many times. The chain has TRBV20-1 and TRBJ2-3, with 7 bases fitting TRBD2. The trim removed 3 bases at V and 6 bases at J, leaving 6 bases unmatched. This CDR3 spans 13 amino acids. The germline CDR1 and CDR2 sequences are DFQATT and SNEGSKA (reference sequence). For the CDR3, the DNA is TGCAGTGCTAGCGGGGGGTTATCGGATACGCAGTATTTT. Translated, it gives CSASGGLSDTQYF.

This clonotype was seen a few times. The chain has TRBV20-1 and TRBJ1-1; the D gene is possibly TRBD1 (5 bases). Germline values: CDR1 DFQATT, CDR2 SNEGSKA (reference sequence). Deletions cut 5 bases from V and 3 bases from J, with 13 bases between. The CDR3 contains 13 residues. CDR3 residues: CSADPGGDTEAFF. DNA for the CDR3: TGCAGTGCTGACCCCGGGGGGGACACTGAAGCTTTCTTT.

The table lists this clonotype with many counts. The V and J genes are TRBV9 and TRBJ1-1; TRBD1 might be the D (5 bases). Germline values: CDR1 SGDLS, CDR2 YYNGEE. V was clipped by 0 bases and J by 1 base, with 10 bases between them. This CDR3 is built from 15 residues. The CDR3 bases are TGTGCCAGCAGCGTAGGAACGACAGCGAACACTGAAGCTTTCTTT. It specifies CASSVGTTANTEAFF.

The chain employs TRBV27 and TRBJ2-3; 10 nucleotides match TRBD2. Germline loops: CDR1 MNHEY, CDR2 SMNVEV (reference sequence). Trimming removed 5 bases from V and 2 bases from J; junction bases left unmatched: 10. This CDR3 is 17 amino acids long. The CDR3 protein is CASSPTPLAGDTDTQYF. The CDR3 DNA reads as TGTGCCAGCAGTCCCACCCCTCTAGCGGGGGACACAGATACGCAGTATTTT.

This clonotype was seen at least ten times. The chain uses TRBV15 and TRBJ1-5; 8 bases are shared with TRBD1. The germline CDR1 and CDR2 sequences are LNHNV and YYDKDF (reference sequence). There are 17 residues in the CDR3. V shed 0 bases and J 3 bases; nucleotides not matched to a gene: 7. CDR3 nucleotides: TGTGCCACCAGCAGAGATCTAGGGGACAGGAACAATCAGCCCCAGCATTTT. Translation gives CATSRDLGDRNNQPQHF.

This clonotype was counted at least ten times. The chain uses TRBV27 and TRBJ2-7; 8 bases are shared with TRBD2. The CDR3 sequence is 14 residues long. Germline lookup yields CDR1 MNHEY and CDR2 SMNVEV (reference sequence). The junction had 5 bases not matched to a gene; V was cut back by 5 bases and J by 2 bases. This chain's CDR3 is CASSRGGSPYEQYF. The CDR3 nucleotides read TGTGCCAGCAGTCGGGGGGGCTCCCCCTACGAGCAGTACTTC.

In this sample, this clonotype turned up a few times. J is TRBJ2-7 and V is TRBV7-2, with D hard to call. Germline loops: CDR1 SGHTA, CDR2 FQGNSA. CDR3 size: 13 residues. The V gene lost 3 bases and the J gene lost 3 bases, with 9 bases spanning the gap. This chain's CDR3 is CASSFGEFYEQYF. CDR3 nucleotide sequence: TGTGCCAGCAGCTTTGGGGAATTCTACGAGCAGTACTTC.